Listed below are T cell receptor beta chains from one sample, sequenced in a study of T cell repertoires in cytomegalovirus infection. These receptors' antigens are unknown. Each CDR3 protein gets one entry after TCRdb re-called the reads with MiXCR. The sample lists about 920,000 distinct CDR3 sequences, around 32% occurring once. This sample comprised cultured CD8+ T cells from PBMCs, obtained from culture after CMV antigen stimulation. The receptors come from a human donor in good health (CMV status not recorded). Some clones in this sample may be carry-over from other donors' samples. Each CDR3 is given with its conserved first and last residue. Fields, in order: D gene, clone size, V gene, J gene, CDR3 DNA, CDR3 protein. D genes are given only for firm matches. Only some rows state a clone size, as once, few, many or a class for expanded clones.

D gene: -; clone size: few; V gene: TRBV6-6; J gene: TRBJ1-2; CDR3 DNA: TGTGCCAGCAGTTACCCGCAACCGCCGGCCAGCTATGGCTACACCTTC; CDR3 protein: CASSYPQPPASYGYTF
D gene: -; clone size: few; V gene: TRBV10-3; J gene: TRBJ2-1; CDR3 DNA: TGTGCCATCAGTGATTTAGGAGGGCGGTCGGTATACAATGAGCAGTTCTTC; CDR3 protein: CAISDLGGRSVYNEQFF
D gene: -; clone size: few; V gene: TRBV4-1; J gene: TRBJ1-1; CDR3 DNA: TGCGCCAGCAGCCAGTGGGGGGGAAGGGCTGAAGCTTTCTTT; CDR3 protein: CASSQWGGRAEAFF
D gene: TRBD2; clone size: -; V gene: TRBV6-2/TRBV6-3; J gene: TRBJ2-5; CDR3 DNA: TGTGCCAGCAGTTACCCCCGCAAAGGACTAGCGGGGGTCCAAGAGACCCAGTACTTC; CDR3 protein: CASSYPRKGLAGVQETQYF
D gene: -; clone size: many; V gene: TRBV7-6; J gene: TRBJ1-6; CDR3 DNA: TGTGCCAGCAGCTTAGTCGGTCCAGGGGAGGGAAATTCACCCCTCCACTTT; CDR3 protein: CASSLVGPGEGNSPLHF
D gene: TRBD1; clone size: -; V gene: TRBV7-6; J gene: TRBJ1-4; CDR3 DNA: TGTGCCAGCAGCTTAGCCAAGGGGGCAGGAGAAAAACTGTTTTTT; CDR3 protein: CASSLAKGAGEKLFF
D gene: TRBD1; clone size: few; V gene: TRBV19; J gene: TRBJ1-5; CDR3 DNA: TGTGCCAGTGTCGACAGGGGGCTTCAGCCCCAGCATTTT; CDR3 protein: CASVDRGLQPQHF
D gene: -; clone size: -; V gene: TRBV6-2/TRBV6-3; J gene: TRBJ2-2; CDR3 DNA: TGTGCCAGCAGTTTCACCGGGCAGCTGTTTTTT; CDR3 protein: CASSFTGQLFF
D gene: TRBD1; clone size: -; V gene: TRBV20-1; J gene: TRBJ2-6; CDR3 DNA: TGCAGTGCTGTCCCCGGGACAGGGACTGGGGCCAACGTCCTGACTTTC; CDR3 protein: CSAVPGTGTGANVLTF
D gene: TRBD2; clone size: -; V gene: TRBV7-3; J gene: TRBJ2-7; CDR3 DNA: TGTGCCAGCAGCTTCTTGGAAGGACTAGCAGAAGTGACCTACGAGCAGTACTTC; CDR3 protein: CASSFLEGLAEVTYEQYF
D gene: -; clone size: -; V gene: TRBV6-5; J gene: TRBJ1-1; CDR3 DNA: TGTGCCAGCACACGCTGGGGGCGGGAGGAAGCTTTCTTT; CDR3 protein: CASTRWGREEAFF
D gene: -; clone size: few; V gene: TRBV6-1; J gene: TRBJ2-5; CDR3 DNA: TGTGCCAGCAGTGGGCGGGCGATTCAAGAGACCCAGTACTTC; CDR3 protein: CASSGRAIQETQYF
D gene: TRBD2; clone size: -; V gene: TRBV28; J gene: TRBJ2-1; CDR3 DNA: TGTGCCAGCAGTTCCCGGGAGGGGCACACCTACAATGAGCAGTTCTTC; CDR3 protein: CASSSREGHTYNEQFF
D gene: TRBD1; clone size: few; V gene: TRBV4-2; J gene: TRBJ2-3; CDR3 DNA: TGTGCCAGCAGCCAAGATAACCTTTCAGGGGGAACGCAGTATTTT; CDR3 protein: CASSQDNLSGGTQYF
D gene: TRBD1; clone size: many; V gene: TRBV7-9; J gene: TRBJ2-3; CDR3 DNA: TGTGCCAGCAGCGCAGTGACAGGGGCTCTCGATACGCAGTATTTT; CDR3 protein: CASSAVTGALDTQYF
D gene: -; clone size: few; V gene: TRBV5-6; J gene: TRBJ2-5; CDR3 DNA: TGTGCCAGCAGCGGGGGGACACTACAAGAGACCCAGTACTTC; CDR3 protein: CASSGGTLQETQYF